This T cell receptor beta chain comes out of a study of beta chain features in type 1 diabetes. Overall study results and limits: TCRB CDR3 length was moderately but significantly reduced in all four CD4+ subsets of Type 1 diabetes patients.

Of note for this clone: The antigen is undetermined.

Germline CDR1 MGHDK, CDR2 SYGVNS. The V and J ends lost 3 bases and 4 bases respectively, with 13 bases between them. This CDR3 contains 15 residues. Since all of the isolated RNA was reverse transcribed, expressed TCRB transcripts were what got sequenced. Produced via immunoSEQ multiplex PCR; TCRdb's table is partial and in-frame only. The table shows a few hundred thousand clones, with roughly 9.8% occurring only once. The receptor was isolated from a man aged 25 to 45 with type 1 diabetes. Sequencing was carried out using central memory CD4+ T cells from blood. The rearrangement joins TRBV25-1 to TRBJ2-4; D may be TRBD1 (6 bases). The CDR3 region is CASSDGQISKNIQYF. Here the CDR3 DNA reads TGTGCCAGCAGTGATGGACAGATCAGTAAAAACATTCAGTACTTC.